Shown below are 6 T cell receptor beta chains from a single sample sequenced in a study of blood T cell repertoires in COVID-19. Assay: immunoSEQ multiplex PCR; the TCRdb copy retains only in-frame clones and omits some. This sample has almost 500,000 clones, with 70% to 90% found just once. The specimen sequenced was PBMCs or T cells enriched from blood (not recorded which). Receptor source: a woman aged 55-70 years who had recovered from COVID-19.

This chain links TRBV7-5 with TRBJ1-2. TRBV7-5 is classified as a pseudogene. The CDR3 is 17 amino acids. CDR3 in amino acids: CARSLEEGAGTNYGYTF. The DNA of the CDR3 is TGTGCCAGAAGCTTAGAGGAGGGCGCAGGGACTAACTATGGCTACACCTTC.

Worth noting for this clone: Other DNA sequences of this sample code for an identical CDR3. The chain joins TRBV24-1 to TRBJ2-3; 8 positions match TRBD1. This CDR3 has 15 amino acids. Unmatched junction bases numbered 0, after V lost 2 bases and J lost 0 bases. From germline, CDR1 is KGHDR and CDR2 SFDVKD. The CDR3 nucleotides read TGTGCCACCAGTGATTGGACAGGGAGCACAGATACGCAGTATTTT. This gives the protein CATSDWTGSTDTQYF.

In its sample, this clone was seen a few times. The chain combines TRBV21-1 with TRBJ2-3; the table assigns TRBD2, which was not confirmed against the DNA. TRBV21-1 is a pseudogene segment. The CDR3 spans 21 residues. CDR3 in DNA: TGTGCCAGCAGCGAATTCTCCGGGACTAGCGGGGGGCAGGGGTACACAGATACGCAGTATTTT. This codes for CASSEFSGTSGGQGYTDTQYF.

The CDR3 coding sequence is TGTGCCAGCAGCCCGCAAGCCGCCGGGGAGCTGTTTTTT. Residues: CASSPQAAGELFF. The V call is TRBV5-5, the J call TRBJ2-2, with D uncertain. There are 13 residues in the CDR3. Germline-derived CDR1 and CDR2 are SGHKS and YYEKEE (reference sequence). V was shortened by 4 bases and J by 6 bases, with 10 bases between the two germline ends.

CDR3 protein: CASSLVIVIGGDTGELFF. The CDR3 DNA follows: TGTGCCAGCAGCCTAGTAATTGTAATCGGGGGGGACACCGGGGAGCTGTTTTTT. The chain has TRBV7-2 and TRBJ2-2; TRBD2 agrees at 8 bases. Germline values: CDR1 SGHTA, CDR2 FQGNSA. The V segment lost 5 bases and the J segment 3 bases; nucleotides outside the gene matches: 14. The length of the CDR3 is 18 residues.

J is TRBJ2-6 and V is TRBV4-2; D is unresolved. The germline CDR1 and CDR2 sequences are LGHNA and YNFKEQ. V lost 4 bases, J lost 4 bases, and 11 bases lay in between. The CDR3 contains 15 residues. CDR3 residues: CASSRTASGANVLTF. The DNA for the CDR3 is TGTGCCAGCAGCCGCACTGCTTCGGGGGCCAACGTCCTGACTTTC.